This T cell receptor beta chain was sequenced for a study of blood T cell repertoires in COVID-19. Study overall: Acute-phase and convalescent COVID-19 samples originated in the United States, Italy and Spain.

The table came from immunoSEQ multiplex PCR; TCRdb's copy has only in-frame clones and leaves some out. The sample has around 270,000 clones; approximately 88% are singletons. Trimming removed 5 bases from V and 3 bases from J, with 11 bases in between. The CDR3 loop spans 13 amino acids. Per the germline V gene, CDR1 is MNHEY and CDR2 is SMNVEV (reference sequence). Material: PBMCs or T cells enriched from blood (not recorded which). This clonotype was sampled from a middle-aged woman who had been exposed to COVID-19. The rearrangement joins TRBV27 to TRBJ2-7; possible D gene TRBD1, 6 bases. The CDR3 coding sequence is TGTGCCAGCAGTGGGGGACACCTCTACGAGCAGTACTTC. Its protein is CASSGGHLYEQYF.